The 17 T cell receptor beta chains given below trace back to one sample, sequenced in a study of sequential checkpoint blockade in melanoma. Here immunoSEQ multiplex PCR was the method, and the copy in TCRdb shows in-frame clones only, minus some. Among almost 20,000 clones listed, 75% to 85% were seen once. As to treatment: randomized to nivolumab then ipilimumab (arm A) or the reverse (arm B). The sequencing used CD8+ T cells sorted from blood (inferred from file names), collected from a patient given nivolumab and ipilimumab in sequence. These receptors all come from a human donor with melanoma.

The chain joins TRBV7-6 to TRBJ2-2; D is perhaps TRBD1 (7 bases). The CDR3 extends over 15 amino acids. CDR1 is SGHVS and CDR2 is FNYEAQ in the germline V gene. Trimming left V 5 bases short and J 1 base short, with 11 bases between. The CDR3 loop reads CASSNQGGNTGELFF. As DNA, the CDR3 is TGTGCCAGCAGCAACCAGGGGGGGAACACCGGGGAGCTGTTTTTT.

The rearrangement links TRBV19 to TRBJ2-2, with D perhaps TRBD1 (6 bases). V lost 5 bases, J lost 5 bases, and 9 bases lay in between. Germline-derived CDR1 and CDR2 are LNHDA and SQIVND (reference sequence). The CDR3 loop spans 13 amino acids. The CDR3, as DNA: TGTGCCAGTAGTTGGACAGTTACCGGGGAGCTGTTTTTT. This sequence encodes CASSWTVTGELFF.

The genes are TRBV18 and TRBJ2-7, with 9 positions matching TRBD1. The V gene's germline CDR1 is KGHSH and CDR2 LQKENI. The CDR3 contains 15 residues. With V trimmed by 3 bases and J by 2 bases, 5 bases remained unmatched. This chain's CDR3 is CASSPDRGGAYEQYF. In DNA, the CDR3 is TGTGCCAGCTCACCTGACAGGGGGGGGGCCTACGAGCAGTACTTC.

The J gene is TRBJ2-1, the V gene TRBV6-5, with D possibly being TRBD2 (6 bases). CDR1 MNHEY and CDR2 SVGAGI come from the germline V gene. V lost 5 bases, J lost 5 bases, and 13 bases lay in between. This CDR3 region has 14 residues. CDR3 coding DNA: TGTGCCAGCAGTGGCGGGACTGGTGACAATGAGCAGTTCTTC. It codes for CASSGGTGDNEQFF.

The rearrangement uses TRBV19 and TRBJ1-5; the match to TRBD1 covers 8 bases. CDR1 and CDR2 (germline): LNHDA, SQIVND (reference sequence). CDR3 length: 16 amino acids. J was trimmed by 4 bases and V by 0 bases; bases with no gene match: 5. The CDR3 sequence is CASSIEAGGANQPQHF. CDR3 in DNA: TGTGCCAGTAGTATAGAGGCAGGGGGCGCGAATCAGCCCCAGCATTTT.

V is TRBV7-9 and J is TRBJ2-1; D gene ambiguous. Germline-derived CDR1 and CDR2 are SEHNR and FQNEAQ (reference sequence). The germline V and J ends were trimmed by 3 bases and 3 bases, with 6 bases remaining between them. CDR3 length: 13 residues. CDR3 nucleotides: TGTGCCAGCAGCTTCGGTGGCTACAATGAGCAGTTCTTC. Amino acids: CASSFGGYNEQFF. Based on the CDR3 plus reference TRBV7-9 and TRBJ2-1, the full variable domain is DTGVSQNPRHKITKRGQNVTFRCDPISEHNRLYWYRQTLGQGPEFLTYFQNEAQLEKSRLLSDRFSAERPKGSFSTLEIQRTEQGDSAMYLCASSFGGYNEQFFGPGTRLTVL.

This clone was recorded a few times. CDR3 nucleotides: TGTGCCAGCAGCCAGGGGGGACAGGACACCGGGGAGCTGTTTTTT. Amino acids: CASSQGGQDTGELFF. The chain carries TRBV16 and TRBJ2-2, with 8 nucleotides matching TRBD1. The CDR3 is 15 residues long. Germline assignment: CDR1 KGHSY and CDR2 FQNENV. Losses at the gene ends were 3 bases for V and 3 bases for J; bases not matched to a gene: 3.

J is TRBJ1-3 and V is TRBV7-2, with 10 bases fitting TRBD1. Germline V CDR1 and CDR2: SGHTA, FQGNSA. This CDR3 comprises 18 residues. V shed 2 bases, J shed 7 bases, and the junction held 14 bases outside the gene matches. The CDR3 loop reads CASSLQNHYRQGANTIYF. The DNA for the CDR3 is TGTGCCAGCAGCTTACAAAACCACTACAGACAGGGGGCCAACACCATATATTTT.

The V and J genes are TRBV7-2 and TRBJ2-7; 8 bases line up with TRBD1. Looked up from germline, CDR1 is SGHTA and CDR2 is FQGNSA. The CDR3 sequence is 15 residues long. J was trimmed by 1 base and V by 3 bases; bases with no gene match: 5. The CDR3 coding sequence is TGTGCCAGCAGCTTTGGACAGGGATGGTCCTACGAGCAGTACTTC. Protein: CASSFGQGWSYEQYF.

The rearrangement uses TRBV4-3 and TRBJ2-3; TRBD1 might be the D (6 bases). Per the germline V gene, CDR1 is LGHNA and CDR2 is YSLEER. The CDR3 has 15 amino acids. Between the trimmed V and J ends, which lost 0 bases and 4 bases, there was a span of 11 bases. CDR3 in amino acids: CASSQDTGIPDTQYF. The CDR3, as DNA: TGCGCCAGCAGCCAAGATACAGGGATCCCAGATACGCAGTATTTT.

The CDR3 coding sequence is TGTGCCAGCAGTTTATCCCCTAAGACTATCCCCGAGCAGTACTTC. Its translation: CASSLSPKTIPEQYF. The chain couples TRBV28 to TRBJ2-7; D may be TRBD2 (5 bases). The CDR3 contains 15 residues. Germline values: CDR1 MDHEN, CDR2 SYDVKM. Trimming removed 1 base at V and 6 bases at J, with 16 bases between.

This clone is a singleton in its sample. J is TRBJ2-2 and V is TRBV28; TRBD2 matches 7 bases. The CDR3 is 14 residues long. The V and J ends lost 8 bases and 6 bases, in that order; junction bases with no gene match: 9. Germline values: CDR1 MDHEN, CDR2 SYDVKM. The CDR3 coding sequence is TGTGCCAGCCTGGGAGGGGTCTTAGCCGGGGAGCTGTTTTTT. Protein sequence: CASLGGVLAGELFF.

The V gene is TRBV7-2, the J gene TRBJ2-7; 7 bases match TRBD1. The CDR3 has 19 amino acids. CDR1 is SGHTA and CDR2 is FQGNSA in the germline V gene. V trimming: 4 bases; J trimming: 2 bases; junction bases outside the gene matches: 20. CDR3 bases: TGTGCCAGCAGCTCAGAAGGTCGTCTTAGACAGGGATCCCCCTACGAGCAGTACTTC. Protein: CASSSEGRLRQGSPYEQYF.

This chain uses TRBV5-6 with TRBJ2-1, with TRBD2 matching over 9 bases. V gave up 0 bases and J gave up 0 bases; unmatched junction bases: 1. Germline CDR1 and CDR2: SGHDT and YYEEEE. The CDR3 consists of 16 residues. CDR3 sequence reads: CASSLVAGVSYNEQFF. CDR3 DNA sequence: TGTGCCAGCAGCTTGGTAGCGGGGGTCTCCTACAATGAGCAGTTCTTC.

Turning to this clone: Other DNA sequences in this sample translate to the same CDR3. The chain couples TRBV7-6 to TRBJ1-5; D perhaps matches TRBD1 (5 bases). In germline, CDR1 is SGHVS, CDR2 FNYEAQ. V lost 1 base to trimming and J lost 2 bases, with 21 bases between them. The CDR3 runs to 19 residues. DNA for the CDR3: TGTGCCAGCAGCTTAGATGAAGGCCCCCCAGGGAAGGGCAATCAGCCCCAGCATTTT. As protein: CASSLDEGPPGKGNQPQHF.

CDR3 bases: TGTGCCAGCAGTGAATACAGGGGCACCGGGGAGCTGTTTTTT. Protein product: CASSEYRGTGELFF. The chain carries TRBV2 and TRBJ2-2; 7 bases line up with TRBD1. Germline assignment: CDR1 SNHLY and CDR2 FYNNEI. The V segment lost 2 bases and the J segment 4 bases; nucleotides outside the gene matches: 1. This CDR3 region has 14 residues.

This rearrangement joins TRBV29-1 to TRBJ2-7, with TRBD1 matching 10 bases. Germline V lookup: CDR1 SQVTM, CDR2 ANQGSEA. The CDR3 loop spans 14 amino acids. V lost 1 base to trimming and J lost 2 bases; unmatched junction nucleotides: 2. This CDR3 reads CSVEGDRGTYEQYF. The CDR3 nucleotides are TGCAGCGTTGAAGGGGACAGGGGAACCTACGAGCAGTACTTC.